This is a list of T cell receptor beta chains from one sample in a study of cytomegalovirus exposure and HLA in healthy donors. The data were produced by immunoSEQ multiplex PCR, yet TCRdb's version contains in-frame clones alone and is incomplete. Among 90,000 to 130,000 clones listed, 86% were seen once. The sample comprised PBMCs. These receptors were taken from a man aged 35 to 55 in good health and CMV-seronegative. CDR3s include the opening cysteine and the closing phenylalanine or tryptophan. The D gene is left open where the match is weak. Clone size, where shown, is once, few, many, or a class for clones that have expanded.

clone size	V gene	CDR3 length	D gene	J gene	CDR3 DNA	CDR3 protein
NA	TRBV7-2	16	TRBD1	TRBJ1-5	TGTGCCAGCAGCTTATGGGATCAGGGGGCAGGTCAGCCCCAGCATTTT	CASSLWDQGAGQPQHF
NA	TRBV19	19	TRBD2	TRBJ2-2	TGTGCCAGTAGTACTGGACTAGCGGGGGGGCCCGCGAACACCGGGGAGCTGTTTTTT	CASSTGLAGGPANTGELFF
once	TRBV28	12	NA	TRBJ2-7	TGTGCCAGCAGTGCCCCGGGTTACGAGCAGTACTTC	CASSAPGYEQYF
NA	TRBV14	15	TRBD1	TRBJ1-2	TGTGCCAGCAGCCGTGGACAGGGCGCTAACTATGGCTACACCTTC	CASSRGQGANYGYTF
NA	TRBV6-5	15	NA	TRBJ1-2	TGTGCCAGCAGTTACTACTCCAGGGAAACCAAAGGCTACACCTTC	CASSYYSRETKGYTF
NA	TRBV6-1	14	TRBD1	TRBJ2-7	TGTGCCAGCAGTGGGGTGGACAGGGCCTACGAGCAGTACTTC	CASSGVDRAYEQYF
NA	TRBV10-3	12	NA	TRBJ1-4	TGTGCCATCAGTGAGGGGGCTGAAAAACTGTTTTTT	CAISEGAEKLFF
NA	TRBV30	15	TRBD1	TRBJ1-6	TGTGCCGCAAGGACAGGGGGCTCCTATAATTCACCCCTCCACTTT	CAARTGGSYNSPLHF
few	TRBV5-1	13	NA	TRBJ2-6	TGCGCCAGCAGCTTGGGAGGGCGTGACGTCCTGACTTTC	CASSLGGRDVLTF
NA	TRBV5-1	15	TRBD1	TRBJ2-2	TGCGCCAGCAGCCGGGACAGGGCTAGCACCGGGGAGCTGTTTTTT	CASSRDRASTGELFF
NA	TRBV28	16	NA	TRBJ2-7	TGTGCCAGCAGTCACCTTGGCGGATCCACCCACTACGAGCAGTACTTC	CASSHLGGSTHYEQYF
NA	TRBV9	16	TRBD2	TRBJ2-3	TGTGCCAGCAGCGGCCAGCGGGGAGGGGGCACAGATACGCAGTATTTT	CASSGQRGGGTDTQYF
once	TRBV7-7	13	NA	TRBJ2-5	TGTGCCAGCAGCCATGAACTACAAGAGACCCAGTACTTC	CASSHELQETQYF
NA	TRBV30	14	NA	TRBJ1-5	TGTGCCTGGAGTTCTGACAGGCCAAATCAGCCCCAGCATTTT	CAWSSDRPNQPQHF
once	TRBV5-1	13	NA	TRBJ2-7	TGCGCCAGCAGCAGGGGTCCTTGGGACGAGCAGTACTTC	CASSRGPWDEQYF
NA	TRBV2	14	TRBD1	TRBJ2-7	TGTGCCACTAGGGGCAGGGGGCATTCCTACGAGCAGTACTTC	CATRGRGHSYEQYF
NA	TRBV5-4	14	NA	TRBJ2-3	TGTGCCAGCAGCCGGGAGAGGGGAACAGATACGCAGTATTTT	CASSRERGTDTQYF
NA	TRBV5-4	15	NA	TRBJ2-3	TGTGCCAGCAGCTCCTCCGCGGCCCGCACAGATACGCAGTATTTT	CASSSSAARTDTQYF
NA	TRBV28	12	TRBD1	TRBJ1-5	TGTGCCAGCAGCACAGGGGGAGGGCCCCAGCATTTT	CASSTGGGPQHF
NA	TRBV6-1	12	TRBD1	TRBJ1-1	TGTGCCAGCTATGCAGGGGGCACTGAAGCTTTCTTT	CASYAGGTEAFF
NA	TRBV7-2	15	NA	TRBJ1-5	TGTGCCAGCAGCTTAGCGCGGCAGGGCGGTCAGCCCCAGCATTTT	CASSLARQGGQPQHF
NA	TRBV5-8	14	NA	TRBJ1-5	TGTGCCAGCAGCACCAGGGTGGCCAATCAGCCCCAGCATTTT	CASSTRVANQPQHF
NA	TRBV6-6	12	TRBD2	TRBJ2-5	TGTGCCAGCAGGGGGGGGTTCGTGACCCAGTACTTC	CASRGGFVTQYF
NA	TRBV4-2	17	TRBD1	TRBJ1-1	TGTGCCAGCAGCCAAGCTCCTGACGTACGCAGGGGGACTGAAGCTTTCTTT	CASSQAPDVRRGTEAFF
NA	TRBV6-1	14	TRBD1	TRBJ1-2	TGTGCCAGCAGCGACAGGGTCCTGGGGTATGGCTACACCTTC	CASSDRVLGYGYTF
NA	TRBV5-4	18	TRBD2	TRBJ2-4	TGTGCCAGCAGCCCTGGACTAGCGGGGGGGCAAGCCAAAAACATTCAGTACTTC	CASSPGLAGGQAKNIQYF
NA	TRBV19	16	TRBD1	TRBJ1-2	TGTGCCAGTAGTATCGGCCAGGGGACAGGGGTTAATGGCTACACCTTC	CASSIGQGTGVNGYTF
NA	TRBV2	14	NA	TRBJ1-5	TGTGCCAGCAGTAGGGGGACGGGCAATCAGCCCCAGCATTTT	CASSRGTGNQPQHF
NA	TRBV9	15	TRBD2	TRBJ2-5	TGTGCCAGCAGTCCTGGGACTAGCGGTCAAGAGACCCAGTACTTC	CASSPGTSGQETQYF
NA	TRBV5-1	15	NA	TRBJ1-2	TGCGCCAGCAGCGGGGGAGGGGTCGCTAACTATGGCTACACCTTC	CASSGGGVANYGYTF
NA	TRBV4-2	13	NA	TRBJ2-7	TGTGCCAGCAGCGTCCGACAGGATTACGAGCAGTACTTC	CASSVRQDYEQYF
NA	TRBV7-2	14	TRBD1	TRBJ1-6	TGTGCCAGCAGCTTACGACAGGGAAGCTCACCCCTCCACTTT	CASSLRQGSSPLHF
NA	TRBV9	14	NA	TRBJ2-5	TGTGCCAGCAGCGTATTCGGGGTTCAAGAGACCCAGTACTTC	CASSVFGVQETQYF
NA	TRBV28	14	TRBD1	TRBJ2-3	TGTGCCAGCAGTACTACAGGGGTAGGAGATACGCAGTATTTT	CASSTTGVGDTQYF
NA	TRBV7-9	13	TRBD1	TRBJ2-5	TGTGCCAGCAGCGAGACAGGGCCGGAGACCCAGTACTTC	CASSETGPETQYF
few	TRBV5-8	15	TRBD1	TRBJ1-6	TGTGCCAGCAGCCTCCCGGGACAGGGGTATTCACCCCTCCACTTT	CASSLPGQGYSPLHF
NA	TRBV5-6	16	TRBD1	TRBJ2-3	TGTGCCAGCAGCTTGAAGGGGGCAGGGGTGGCAGATACGCAGTATTTT	CASSLKGAGVADTQYF
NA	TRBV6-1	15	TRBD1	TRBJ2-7	TGTGCCAGCAGTGAAACGGGACAGGGGGCGGGGGAGCAGTACTTC	CASSETGQGAGEQYF
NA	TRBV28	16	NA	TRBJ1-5	TGTGCCAGCACTCCACGGGCAGGGGTATTGAATCAGCCCCAGCATTTT	CASTPRAGVLNQPQHF
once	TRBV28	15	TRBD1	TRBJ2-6	TGTGCCAGCAGTTTGGACAGGGCGGGGGCCAACGTCCTGACTTTC	CASSLDRAGANVLTF
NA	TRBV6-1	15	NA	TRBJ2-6	TGTGCCAGCAGTGAACAGAACTCTGGGGCCAACGTCCTGACTTTC	CASSEQNSGANVLTF
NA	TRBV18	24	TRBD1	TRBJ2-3	TGTGCCAGCTCACCAAGGAGGTCAAACAGGGGATTTACCTGTCCTTTGGGAGGCACAGATACGCAGTATTTT	CASSPRRSNRGFTCPLGGTDTQYF